This T cell receptor beta chain was sequenced in a study of T cell responses to AZD1222 COVID-19 vaccine. Study outcomes and limitations: Repertoire sampling happened only post peak T cell response.

Comment on this clone: Its antigen remains unknown.

Profiled with immunoSEQ multiplex PCR; TCRdb holds only in-frame clones, not every one. The sample yields 66,000 or so clones, 79% seen once. The germline V gene encodes CDR1 MNHEY and CDR2 SVGAGI. The V and J ends lost 2 bases and 3 bases respectively, with 4 bases between them. The CDR3 length is 13 residues. The V and J genes are TRBV6-5 and TRBJ2-2; D not resolved. Here the sequenced sample was peripheral blood, taken on day 0 of MenACWY control vaccination. This TCR was recovered from an adult in good health. CDR3 in DNA: TGTGCCAGCAGTTACATCGACACCGGGGAGCTGTTTTTT. Translated: CASSYIDTGELFF.